The 21 T cell receptor beta chains below were found in one sample sequenced in a study of CD8 T cells in Susac syndrome. RNA totalling about 0.45 to 1 ug underwent reverse transcription with random hexamers. TCRdb recomputed calls from the immunoSEQ multiplex PCR reads with MiXCR, one row per CDR3 protein. Of 150,000 to 200,000 distinct CDR3 sequences listed, over 85% are singletons. Sequencing input: CD4+ T cells from PBMCs. Source of these receptors: a human donor in good health.

This chain connects TRBV4-1 to TRBJ1-2; D uncertain. The CDR3 consists of 15 residues. Trimming pared 1 base from V and 2 bases from J, leaving 11 bases between. Germline V gene data show CDR1 as MGHRA and CDR2 as YSYEKL. DNA of the CDR3: TGCGCCAGCAGCCAAGGCCTCATACAAAACTATGGCTACACCTTC. Protein product: CASSQGLIQNYGYTF.

The chain is built from TRBV12-3 or TRBV12-4 and TRBJ2-7; 9 bases agree with TRBD1. The CDR3 runs 14 residues. Trimming cost V 7 bases and J 2 bases; bases outside gene matches: 6. CDR3 loop: CASNPGQGTYEQYF. CDR3 DNA: TGTGCCAGCAACCCGGGACAGGGAACCTACGAGCAGTACTTC.

This clonotype was seen once. The V call is TRBV4-3, the J call TRBJ2-4; D may be TRBD1 (5 bases). Trimming cost V 6 bases and J 6 bases, with 18 bases left between them. This CDR3 region has 15 residues. CDR1 and CDR2 from the germline V gene are LGHNA and YSLEER. This chain's CDR3 is CASRKEQGNSNIQYF. DNA of the CDR3: TGCGCCAGCAGGAAAGAGCAGGGCAATTCAAACATTCAGTACTTC.

This chain links TRBV7-2 with TRBJ1-5, with 7 bases that match TRBD1. CDR1 SGHTA and CDR2 FQGNSA come from the germline V gene. Trimming removed 5 bases from V and 7 bases from J; junction bases left unmatched: 8. The CDR3 length is 14 residues. The CDR3 loop is CASSPHRGGQPQHF. The DNA for the CDR3 is TGTGCCAGCAGCCCCCACAGGGGTGGACAGCCCCAGCATTTT.

This clonotype was seen once. The rearrangement links TRBV5-1 to TRBJ2-7; TRBD1 agrees at 7 bases. Unmatched junction bases numbered 3, after V lost 0 bases and J lost 3 bases. Germline V gene lookup returns CDR1 SGHRS and CDR2 YFSETQ. The CDR3 is 14 amino acids. In nucleotides, the CDR3 is TGCGCCAGCAGCTTGGGGGACAGTAACTACGAGCAGTACTTC. Translating gives CASSLGDSNYEQYF.

The genes are TRBV29-1 and TRBJ1-1; 8 bases align to TRBD1. The CDR3 extends over 16 amino acids. The V and J ends lost 8 bases and 4 bases, in that order; junction bases with no gene match: 18. Germline CDR1 is SQVTM and CDR2 is ANQGSEA. The CDR3 spells CSTRRGTGIIGTEAFF. CDR3 DNA sequence: TGCAGCACCCGCCGCGGGACAGGTATAATTGGCACTGAAGCTTTCTTT.

This chain links TRBV3-1 with TRBJ1-1; tentative D call: TRBD1 (5 bases). CDR1 is LGHDT and CDR2 is YNNKEL in the germline V gene (reference sequence). With 4 bases removed from V and 1 base from J, the gap between germline ends came to 13 bases. CDR3 length: 15 amino acids. The CDR3 loop is CASSLGTARNTEAFF. The CDR3 DNA reads as TGTGCCAGCAGCCTAGGGACCGCAAGGAACACTGAAGCTTTCTTT.

This chain joins TRBV28 and TRBJ1-5; 8 bases match TRBD1. This CDR3 is 14 amino acids long. The V gene end was trimmed by 4 bases and the J gene end by 9 bases; junction bases not matched to a gene: 8. Germline CDR1 is MDHEN and CDR2 is SYDVKM. CDR3 nucleotides: TGTGCCAGCAGTTGGTCAGGGGGCCCGTGGCCCCAGCATTTT. This encodes CASSWSGGPWPQHF.

This clonotype was picked up one time. J is TRBJ1-2 and V is TRBV11-2; D perhaps matches TRBD1 (5 bases). This CDR3 comprises 15 residues. Germline-derived CDR1 and CDR2 are SGHAT and FQNNGV. Trimming took 5 bases from V and 3 from J, leaving 16 bases between them. The CDR3 nucleotides read TGTGCCAGCAGCCCCATAGGGACGGCAGACTATGGCTACACCTTC. Translation gives CASSPIGTADYGYTF.

The chain links TRBV20-1 to TRBJ2-7, with no clear D. CDR1 is DFQATT and CDR2 is SNEGSKA in the germline V gene (reference sequence). V was shortened by 1 base and J by 1 base, with 20 bases between the two germline ends. The CDR3 spans 17 residues. The CDR3 DNA sequence: TGCAGTGCTAGAGGAAGGCGCGTGGACCCTAGTTCCTACGAGCAGTACTTC. It is translated as CSARGRRVDPSSYEQYF.

This chain joins TRBV20-1 and TRBJ2-7, with a weak D call TRBD1 (5 bases). This CDR3 has 11 amino acids. Trimming shortened V by 6 bases and J by 1 base, and 7 bases separated the two germline ends. Germline CDR1 is DFQATT and CDR2 is SNEGSKA (reference sequence). The CDR3 DNA reads TGCAGTGCCCAGGGTTCCTACGAGCAGTACTTC. This encodes CSAQGSYEQYF.

V is TRBV2 and J is TRBJ1-5, with D tentatively TRBD1 (6 bases). Germline CDR1 reads SNHLY; CDR2 reads FYNNEI. This CDR3 region has 13 residues. V lost 2 bases, J lost 13 bases, and 15 bases lay in between. CDR3 sequence (DNA): TGTGCCAGCAGTGAAATGGTGTCGGACAGACAGCATTTT. This codes for CASSEMVSDRQHF.

This clonotype was seen a single time. V gene TRBV30 combines with J gene TRBJ2-1, with a possible D match to TRBD2 (6 bases). The CDR3 sequence is 13 residues long. The V gene's germline CDR1 is GTSNPN and CDR2 SVGIG (reference sequence). The V end was cut by 3 bases, the J end by 9 bases, with 15 bases between. The CDR3 DNA reads TGTGCCTGGAGAAGGGCAGGGAGGTCTGAGCAGTTCTTC. Translating gives CAWRRAGRSEQFF.

This chain uses TRBV6-6 with TRBJ1-1, with D possibly being TRBD1 (6 bases). Germline assignment: CDR1 MNHNY and CDR2 SVGAGI (reference sequence). CDR3 length equals 14 residues. Trimming removed 8 bases at V and 5 bases at J, with 18 bases between. The CDR3 DNA sequence: TGTGCCAGCGGGGGGCCGGGTTTCGAGACTGAAGCTTTCTTT. Protein sequence: CASGGPGFETEAFF.

The J gene is TRBJ2-6, the V gene TRBV15; tentative D call: TRBD2 (5 bases). Germline V gene lookup returns CDR1 LNHNV and CDR2 YYDKDF (reference sequence). V was pared by 5 bases and J by 0 bases, with 14 bases between. There are 17 residues in the CDR3. The CDR3 sequence is CATSSQRSSSGANVLTF. For the CDR3, the DNA is TGTGCCACCAGCTCGCAGCGGAGTAGCTCTGGGGCCAACGTCCTGACTTTC.

The chain carries TRBV30 and TRBJ1-4; possible D gene TRBD1, 5 bases. Trimming cost V 1 base and J 8 bases, with 17 bases left between them. The CDR3 has 15 residues. In germline, CDR1 is GTSNPN, CDR2 SVGIG (reference sequence). In nucleotides, the CDR3 is TGTGCCTGGAGTGGTGACAGCTATCGAGGGGAAAAACTGTTTTTT. This translates into CAWSGDSYRGEKLFF. Together with reference TRBV30 and TRBJ1-4, the CDR3 gives the full variable domain: SQTIHQWPATLVQPVGSPLSLECTVEGTSNPNLYWYRQAAGRGLQLLFYSVGIGQISSEVPQNLSASRPQDRQFILSSKKLLLSDSGFYLCAWSGDSYRGEKLFFGSGTQLSVL.

The chain has TRBV5-1 and TRBJ1-5; possible D gene TRBD1, 6 bases. Germline V gene data show CDR1 as SGHRS and CDR2 as YFSETQ. Trimming took 0 bases from V and 0 from J, leaving 7 bases between them. This CDR3 is built from 15 residues. CDR3 residues: CASSLGGHSNQPQHF. In DNA form, the CDR3 reads TGCGCCAGCAGCTTGGGGGGACATAGCAATCAGCCCCAGCATTTT.

This clonotype was observed a single time. The V gene is TRBV30, the J gene TRBJ1-2; a possible D gene is TRBD1 (6 bases). Trimming left V 3 bases short and J 4 bases short, with 9 bases between. Germline V CDR1 and CDR2: GTSNPN, SVGIG (reference sequence). The CDR3 runs to 12 residues. The CDR3 here is CAWRGGPYGYTF. The CDR3 DNA reads TGTGCCTGGAGAGGGGGGCCCTATGGCTACACCTTC.

The rearrangement links TRBV5-1 to TRBJ2-3, with D unclear. Trimming removed 0 bases at V and 8 bases at J, with 16 bases between. CDR3 size: 15 residues. Germline-derived CDR1 and CDR2 are SGHRS and YFSETQ. CDR3 residues: CASSLDGSSLVTQYF. The CDR3 bases are TGCGCCAGCAGCTTGGACGGGTCCAGTCTTGTTACGCAGTATTTT.

The V gene is TRBV2, the J gene TRBJ2-1; D might be TRBD1 or TRBD2, each matching 6 bases. Germline lookup yields CDR1 SNHLY and CDR2 FYNNEI. The ends were cut back, 4 bases at V and 1 base at J, with 8 bases in the middle. This CDR3 has 14 residues. Written as DNA, the CDR3 is TGTGCCAGCAGTGTAGGGGGGTCCTACAATGAGCAGTTCTTC. As protein: CASSVGGSYNEQFF. Full variable domain (remainder filled in from reference TRBV2 and TRBJ2-1): EPEVTQTPSHQVTQMGQEVILRCVPISNHLYFYWYRQILGQKVEFLVSFYNNEISEKSEIFDDQFSVERPDGSNFTLKIRSTKLEDSAMYFCASSVGGSYNEQFFGPGTRLTVL.

This clonotype was found a few times. This chain uses TRBV5-1 with TRBJ1-1; no clear D. Germline V CDR1 and CDR2: SGHRS, YFSETQ. The V gene lost 5 bases and the J gene lost 4 bases, with 21 bases spanning the gap. The CDR3 consists of 16 residues. The DNA of the CDR3 is TGCGCCAGCAGTGACCAACGCTCCCTCGGGGTCACTGAAGCTTTCTTT. Amino acid sequence: CASSDQRSLGVTEAFF.